This T cell receptor beta chain was sequenced for a study of neurological immune-mediated disorders. The team produced cDNA through 5'RACE using 10-nucleotide random UMIs. TCRdb reanalysed the 5' RACE reads using MiXCR and keeps one entry per CDR3 protein. Of roughly 50,000 distinct CDR3 sequences in the sample, roughly 13% were seen once. The ends were cut back, 4 bases at V and 4 bases at J, with 13 bases in the middle. This CDR3 has 15 residues. Germline lookup yields CDR1 MDHEN and CDR2 SYDVKM. This clonotype was recorded many times. The time point here: longitudinal time-point 3. The sample consisted of PBMCs. This receptor was taken from a male donor with HTLV-1-associated myelopathy (HAM/TSP). The chain is built from TRBV28 and TRBJ2-2; D is uncertain. CDR3 protein: CASSSLGLSTGELFF. The CDR3 nucleotides read TGTGCCAGCAGTTCCCTTGGCCTTAGCACCGGGGAGCTGTTTTTT.